This T cell receptor (beta chain) stems from a study of cytomegalovirus exposure and HLA in healthy donors. Sequencing was performed with immunoSEQ multiplex PCR; in TCRdb, only in-frame clones are kept and a portion is missing. Of more than 80,000 clones listed, approximately 96% are singletons. This CDR3 has 15 residues. Trimming removed 2 bases from V and 5 bases from J; junction bases left unmatched: 8. Germline V gene data show CDR1 as MNHEY and CDR2 as SVGAGI. Sequencing was performed on PBMCs. This clonotype originated in a woman aged 18-29 years in good health and CMV-seronegative. The chain carries TRBV6-5 and TRBJ2-5; TRBD1 matches 7 bases. CDR3 DNA sequence: TGTGCCAGCAGTTACGGCGGACAGGTGGGGGAGACCCAGTACTTC. Encoded protein: CASSYGGQVGETQYF.